The 16 T cell receptor beta chains in this list originate from one sample, sequenced in a study of Ad26.COV2.S vaccination and SARS-CoV-2 variants (dated by TCRdb to 2020 to 2023). Preparation of the library involved the immunoSEQ multiplex PCR assay. TCRdb's version of the immuneACCESS table is confined to in-frame rearrangements and falls short of the full clone set. An unresolved V gene accounts for under half of the shortfall where checked; the remainder is of unknown origin. Here the sample has 400,000 to 450,000 clones; approximately 90% occur a single time. The top ten clones comprise over 9% of the sample. In light of the paper, this sample's treatment or condition label describes: some 20 received Ad26.COV2.S at low or high dose, single or two shots; 5 received placebo; per-sample allocation not given. Repertoires of vaccine and placebo recipients were sequenced from samples collected on day 63 after the first injection.

The sequenced sample was peripheral blood, obtained in a trial of Ad26.COV2.S vaccine versus placebo. All receptors derive from a person aged 18-65 years who received the Ad26.COV2.S COVID-19 vaccine or a placebo.

This chain links TRBV20-1 with TRBJ2-1, with TRBD2 matching 12 bases. Germline V gene sequence: CDR1 DFQATT, CDR2 SNEGSKA (reference sequence). V dropped 3 bases and J dropped 9; count of bases not matched to a gene: 18. This CDR3 has 18 residues. CDR3 in DNA: TGCAGTGCTAGTTTACTAGCGGGAGGCCCTAGCCTCAGGAGTGAGCAGTTCTTC. Protein product: CSASLLAGGPSLRSEQFF.

The genes are TRBV19 and TRBJ2-1, with D possibly matching TRBD1 (5 bases). Trimming left V 4 bases short and J 4 bases short, with 8 bases between. This CDR3 is 13 amino acids long. Germline values: CDR1 LNHDA, CDR2 SQIVND (reference sequence). The CDR3 nucleotides are TGTGCCAGTAGTACGAACAGGTACAATGAGCAGTTCTTC. Translating it yields CASSTNRYNEQFF.

The rearrangement links TRBV24-1 to TRBJ2-1; D gene uncertain. The V gene's germline CDR1 is KGHDR and CDR2 SFDVKD. Deletions cut 0 bases from V and 8 bases from J, with 7 bases between. CDR3 length: 13 amino acids. The CDR3 DNA is TGTGCCACCAGTGATTTGGGGAAGGATGAGCAGTTCTTC. It codes for CATSDLGKDEQFF.

This sequence joins TRBV7-8 and TRBJ1-2, with 8 positions matching TRBD1. The CDR3 totals 14 residues. Trimming cost V 8 bases and J 4 bases; bases outside gene matches: 9. The germline V gene encodes CDR1 SGHVS and CDR2 FQNEAQ. The CDR3 sequence: CASGPGQGFYGYTF. CDR3 in DNA: TGTGCCAGCGGTCCCGGACAGGGATTCTATGGCTACACCTTC.

This clone was counted once. The J gene is TRBJ1-3, the V gene TRBV9; the D gene is possibly TRBD1 (6 bases). The CDR3 loop spans 17 amino acids. Per germline, CDR1 SGDLS and CDR2 YYNGEE. V lost 2 bases and J 4 bases, leaving 19 bases between the germline ends. CDR3 nucleotides: TGTGCCAGCAGCGTGGGGGACACCCGGATAGGGGGAAACACCATATATTTT. This gives the protein CASSVGDTRIGGNTIYF.

V is TRBV30 and J is TRBJ1-2; D might be TRBD1 (5 bases). Germline CDR1 GTSNPN, CDR2 SVGIG (reference sequence). V was shortened by 0 bases and J by 6 bases, with 11 bases between the two germline ends. CDR3 length equals 13 residues. The CDR3 coding sequence is TGTGCCTGGAGTGTACGTGGGGCGGATGGCTACACCTTC. Translating gives CAWSVRGADGYTF.

This clone has only one observation. The chain employs TRBV5-1 and TRBJ2-1; 14 bases match TRBD2. V was pared by 4 bases and J by 9 bases, with 6 bases of the junction left unmatched. This CDR3 contains 15 residues. Germline V lookup: CDR1 SGHRS, CDR2 YFSETQ. CDR3 in DNA: TGCGCCAGCAGCCCGACTAGCGGGAGGGCCATTGAGCAGTTCTTC. Its protein product is CASSPTSGRAIEQFF.

CDR3 coding DNA: TGTGCCAGTAACCAGGGGATTAGCAATCAGCCCCAGCATTTT. Its protein is CASNQGISNQPQHF. The V call is TRBV6-6, the J call TRBJ1-5, with D possibly matching TRBD1 (6 bases). Germline V gives CDR1 MNHNY, CDR2 SVGAGI (reference sequence). Trimming left V 9 bases short and J 0 bases short, with 12 bases between. The CDR3 is 14 amino acids.

V and J are TRBV2 and TRBJ1-4; D unresolved. V lost 7 bases and J lost 8, with 14 bases in between. The germline gives CDR1 SNHLY, CDR2 FYNNEI. This CDR3 has 13 residues. The CDR3 sequence is CASTYGVWEKLFF. The CDR3 coding sequence is TGTGCCAGCACTTACGGCGTATGGGAAAAACTGTTTTTT.

In its sample, this clone was seen a few times. V and J are TRBV7-2 and TRBJ1-1; the match to TRBD1 covers 8 bases. The V gene's germline CDR1 is SGHTA and CDR2 FQGNSA. Trimming cost V 3 bases and J 4 bases; bases outside gene matches: 4. The CDR3 runs 14 residues. CDR3 DNA sequence: TGTGCCAGCAGCTTCGGACAGGGTAGCACTGAAGCTTTCTTT. Its translation is CASSFGQGSTEAFF. Filled out from reference TRBV7-2 and TRBJ1-1, the complete variable domain reads GAGVSQSPSNKVTEKGKDVELRCDPISGHTALYWYRQSLGQGLEFLIYFQGNSAPDKSGLPSDRFSAERTGGSVSTLTIQRTQQEDSAVYLCASSFGQGSTEAFFGQGTRLTVV.

This rearrangement joins TRBV9 to TRBJ2-1, with 7 bases matching TRBD2. Germline trimming cut 3 bases from V and 5 bases from J; bases unmatched to any gene: 8. The CDR3 spans 15 residues. Germline V gene lookup returns CDR1 SGDLS and CDR2 YYNGEE. The CDR3 spells CASSDGTTVNNEQFF. CDR3 nucleotide sequence: TGTGCCAGCAGCGACGGGACTACTGTCAACAATGAGCAGTTCTTC.

The chain combines TRBV6-2 or TRBV6-3 with TRBJ1-2; D gene ambiguous. V was shortened by 4 bases and J by 5 bases, with 11 bases between the two germline ends. CDR1 is MNHEY and CDR2 is SVGEGT in the germline V gene. The CDR3 is made up of 13 amino acids. This CDR3 is CASSLQVKYGYTF. The DNA of the CDR3 is TGTGCCAGCAGTTTGCAGGTGAAATATGGCTACACCTTC.

As to this clone: The same CDR3 also results from other DNA sequences found in this sample. The rearrangement uses TRBV24-1 and TRBJ2-1; TRBD1 aligns across 9 bases. The junction had 3 bases not matched to a gene; V was cut back by 2 bases and J by 2 bases. Germline loops: CDR1 KGHDR, CDR2 SFDVKD. This CDR3 is 16 amino acids long. CDR3 sequence (DNA): TGTGCCACCAGTGATTCCGGGACAGGGCCCTACAATGAGCAGTTCTTC. Its translation is CATSDSGTGPYNEQFF.

This clone was seen just once. The chain joins TRBV5-6 to TRBJ1-2; TRBD1 is a possible D gene (5 bases). The CDR3 has 15 residues. Germline lookup yields CDR1 SGHDT and CDR2 YYEEEE. The ends were cut back, 5 bases at V and 4 bases at J, with 18 bases in the middle. In nucleotides, the CDR3 is TGTGCCAGCAGTGGTTTGGCAGGGTCTAGCTATGGCTACACCTTC. Protein sequence: CASSGLAGSSYGYTF.

The chain uses TRBV6-5 and TRBJ2-5, with D possibly called TRBD1 or TRBD2 (5 bases each). CDR3 length equals 16 residues. Germline V gives CDR1 MNHEY, CDR2 SVGAGI. Trimming cost V 2 bases and J 3 bases, with 16 bases left between them. This CDR3 reads CASSYTIPGPKETQYF. For the CDR3, the DNA is TGTGCCAGCAGTTACACTATTCCGGGGCCTAAAGAGACCCAGTACTTC.

This chain uses TRBV7-8 with TRBJ2-7; the match to TRBD1 covers 8 bases. The CDR3 runs to 12 residues. Germline V gives CDR1 SGHVS, CDR2 FQNEAQ. V dropped 5 bases and J dropped 9; count of bases not matched to a gene: 6. In nucleotides, the CDR3 is TGTGCCAGCAGCCTACAGGGGGACACGCAGTACTTC. It encodes CASSLQGDTQYF.